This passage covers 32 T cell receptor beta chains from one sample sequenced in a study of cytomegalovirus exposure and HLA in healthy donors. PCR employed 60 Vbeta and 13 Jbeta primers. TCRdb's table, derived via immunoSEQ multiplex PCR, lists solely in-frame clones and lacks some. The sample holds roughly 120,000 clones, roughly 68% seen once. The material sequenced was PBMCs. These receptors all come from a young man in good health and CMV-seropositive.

CDR3 amino acids: CASSVLDSNQPQHF. CDR3 DNA: TGTGCCAGCAGCGTTTTAGATAGCAATCAGCCCCAGCATTTT. The V and J genes are TRBV2 and TRBJ1-5; D is unresolved. V shed 6 bases and J shed 0 bases, with 9 bases lying between them. Looked up from germline, CDR1 is SNHLY and CDR2 is FYNNEI. The CDR3 contains 14 residues.

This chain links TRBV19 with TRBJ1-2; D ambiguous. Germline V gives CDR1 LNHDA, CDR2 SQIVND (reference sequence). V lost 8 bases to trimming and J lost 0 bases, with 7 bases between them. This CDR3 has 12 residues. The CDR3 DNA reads TGTGCCAGTGGCCCCCCTAACTATGGCTACACCTTC. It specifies CASGPPNYGYTF.

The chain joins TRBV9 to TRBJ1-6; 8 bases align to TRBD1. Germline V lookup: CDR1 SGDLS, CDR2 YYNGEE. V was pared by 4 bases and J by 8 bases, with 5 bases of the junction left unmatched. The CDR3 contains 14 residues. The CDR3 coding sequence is TGTGCCAGCAGCCTCGGACAGGGCTATTCACCCCTCCACTTT. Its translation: CASSLGQGYSPLHF.

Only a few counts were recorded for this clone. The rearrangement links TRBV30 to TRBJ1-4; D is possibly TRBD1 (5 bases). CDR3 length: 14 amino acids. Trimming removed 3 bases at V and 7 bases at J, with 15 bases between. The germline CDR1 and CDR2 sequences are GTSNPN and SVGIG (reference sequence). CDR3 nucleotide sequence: TGTGCCTGGAGCGGAGCAGGGAGGAGTGAAAAACTGTTTTTT. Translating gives CAWSGAGRSEKLFF.

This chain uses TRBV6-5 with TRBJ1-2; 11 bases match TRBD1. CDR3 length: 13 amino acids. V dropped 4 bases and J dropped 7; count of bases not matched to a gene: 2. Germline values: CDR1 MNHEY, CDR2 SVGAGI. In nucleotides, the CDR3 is TGTGCCAGCAGTTCGGACAGGGGGCTTGGCTACACCTTC. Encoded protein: CASSSDRGLGYTF.

CDR3 region: CASSVDGGAGFYGYTF. Written as DNA, the CDR3 is TGTGCCAGTAGTGTCGATGGCGGGGCAGGGTTCTATGGCTACACCTTC. This chain joins TRBV19 and TRBJ1-2, with D possibly matching TRBD1 (5 bases). Germline CDR1 is LNHDA and CDR2 is SQIVND (reference sequence). This CDR3 is 16 amino acids long. Trimming stripped 5 bases from V and 4 bases from J, with 20 bases between.

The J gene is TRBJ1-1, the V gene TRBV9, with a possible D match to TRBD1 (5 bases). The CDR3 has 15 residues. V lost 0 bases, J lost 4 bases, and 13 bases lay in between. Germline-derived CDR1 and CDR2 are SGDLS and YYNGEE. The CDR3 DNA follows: TGTGCCAGCAGCGTAGATGGGGCGGTGGGCACTGAAGCTTTCTTT. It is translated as CASSVDGAVGTEAFF.

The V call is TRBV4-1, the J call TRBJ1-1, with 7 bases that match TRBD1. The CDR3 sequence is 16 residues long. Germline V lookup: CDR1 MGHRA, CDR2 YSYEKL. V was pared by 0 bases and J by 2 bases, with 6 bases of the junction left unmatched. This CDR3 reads CASSQDSAGGNTEAFF. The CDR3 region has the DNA TGCGCCAGCAGCCAAGATTCGGCAGGGGGTAACACTGAAGCTTTCTTT.

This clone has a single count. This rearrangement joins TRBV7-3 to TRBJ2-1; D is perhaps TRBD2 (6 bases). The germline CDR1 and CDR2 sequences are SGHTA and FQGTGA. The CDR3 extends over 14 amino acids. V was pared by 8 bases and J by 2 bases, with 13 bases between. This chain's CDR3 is CASGNGTAYNEQFF. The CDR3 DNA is TGTGCCAGCGGCAACGGGACTGCCTACAATGAGCAGTTCTTC.

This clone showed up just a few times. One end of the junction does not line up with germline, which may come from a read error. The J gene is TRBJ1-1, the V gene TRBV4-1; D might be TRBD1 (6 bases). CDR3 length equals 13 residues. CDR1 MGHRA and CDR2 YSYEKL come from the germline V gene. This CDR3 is CASSEGEYTEAFF. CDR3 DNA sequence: TGTGCCAGCAGCGAGGGGGAGTACACTGAAGCTTTCTTT.

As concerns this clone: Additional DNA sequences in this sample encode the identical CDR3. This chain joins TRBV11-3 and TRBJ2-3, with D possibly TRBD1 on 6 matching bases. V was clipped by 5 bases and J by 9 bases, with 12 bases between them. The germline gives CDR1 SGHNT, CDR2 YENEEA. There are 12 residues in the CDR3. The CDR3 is CASSGTGPTQYF. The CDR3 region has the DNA TGTGCCAGCAGCGGCACAGGGCCAACGCAGTATTTT. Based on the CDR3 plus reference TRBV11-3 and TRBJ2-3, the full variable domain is EAGVVQSPRYKIIEKKQPVAFWCNPISGHNTLYWYLQNLGQGPELLIRYENEEAVDDSQLPKDRFSAERLKGVDSTLKIQPAELGDSAVYLCASSGTGPTQYFGPGTRLTVL.

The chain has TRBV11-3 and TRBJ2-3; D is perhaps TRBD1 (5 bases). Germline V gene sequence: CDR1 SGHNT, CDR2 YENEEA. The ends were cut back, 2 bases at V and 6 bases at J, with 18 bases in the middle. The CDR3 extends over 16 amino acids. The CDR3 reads CASSLYDSHQADTQYF. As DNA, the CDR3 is TGTGCCAGCAGCTTATATGACAGTCATCAAGCGGATACGCAGTATTTT.

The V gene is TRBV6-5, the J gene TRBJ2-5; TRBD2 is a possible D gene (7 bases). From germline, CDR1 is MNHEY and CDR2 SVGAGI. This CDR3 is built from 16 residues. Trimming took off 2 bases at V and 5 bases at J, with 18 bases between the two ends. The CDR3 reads CASSYGGASRTETQYF. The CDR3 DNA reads TGTGCCAGCAGTTACGGGGGGGCTTCACGCACGGAGACCCAGTACTTC.

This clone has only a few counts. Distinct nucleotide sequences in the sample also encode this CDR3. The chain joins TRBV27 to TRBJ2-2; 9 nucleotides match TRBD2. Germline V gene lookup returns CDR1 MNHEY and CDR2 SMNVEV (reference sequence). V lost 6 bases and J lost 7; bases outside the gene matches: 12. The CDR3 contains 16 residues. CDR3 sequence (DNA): TGTGCCAGCAGCCCGCTCGGGGCTAGCGGGATCGGGGAGCTGTTTTTT. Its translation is CASSPLGASGIGELFF.

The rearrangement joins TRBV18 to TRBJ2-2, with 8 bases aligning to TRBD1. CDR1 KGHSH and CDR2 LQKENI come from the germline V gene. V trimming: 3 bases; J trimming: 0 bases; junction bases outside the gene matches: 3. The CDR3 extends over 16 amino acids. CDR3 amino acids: CASSPRTGSNTGELFF. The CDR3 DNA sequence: TGTGCCAGCTCACCCCGGACAGGGTCGAACACCGGGGAGCTGTTTTTT.

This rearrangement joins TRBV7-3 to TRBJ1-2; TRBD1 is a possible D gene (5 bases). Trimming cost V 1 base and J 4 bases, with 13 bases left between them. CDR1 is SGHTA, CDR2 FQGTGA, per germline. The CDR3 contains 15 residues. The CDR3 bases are TGTGCCAGCAGCTTAAATGGAGGGGCCCCCTATGGCTACACCTTC. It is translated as CASSLNGGAPYGYTF.

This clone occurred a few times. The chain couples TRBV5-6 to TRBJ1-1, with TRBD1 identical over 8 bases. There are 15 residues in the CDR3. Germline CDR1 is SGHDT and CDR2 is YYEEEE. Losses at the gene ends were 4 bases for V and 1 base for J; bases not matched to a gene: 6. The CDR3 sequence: CASSPMTGANTEAFF. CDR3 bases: TGTGCCAGCAGCCCCATGACAGGGGCGAACACTGAAGCTTTCTTT.

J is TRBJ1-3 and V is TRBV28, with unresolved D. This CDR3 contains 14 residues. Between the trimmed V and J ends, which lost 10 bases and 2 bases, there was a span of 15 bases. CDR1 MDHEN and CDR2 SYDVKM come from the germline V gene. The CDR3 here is CAIKGGLTGNTIYF. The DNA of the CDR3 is TGTGCCATCAAAGGCGGCCTTACTGGAAACACCATATATTTT. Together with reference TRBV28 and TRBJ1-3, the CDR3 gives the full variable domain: DVKVTQSSRYLVKRTGEKVFLECVQDMDHENMFWYRQDPGLGLRLIYFSYDVKMKEKGDIPEGYSVSREKKERFSLILESASTNQTSMYLCAIKGGLTGNTIYFGEGSWLTVV.

CDR3 region: CASSYIITGGYTF. CDR3 in DNA: TGTGCCAGCAGTTACATAATCACAGGTGGCTACACCTTC. The chain recombines TRBV6-5 with TRBJ1-2; the D gene is possibly TRBD1 (5 bases). V lost 2 bases to trimming and J lost 7 bases, with 11 bases between them. Germline V gene data show CDR1 as MNHEY and CDR2 as SVGAGI. This CDR3 has 13 amino acids.

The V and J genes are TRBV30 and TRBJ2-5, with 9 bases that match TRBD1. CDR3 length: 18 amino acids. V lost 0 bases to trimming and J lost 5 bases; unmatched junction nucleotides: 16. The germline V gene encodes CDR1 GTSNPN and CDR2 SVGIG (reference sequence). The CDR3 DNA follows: TGTGCCTGGAGTGTAAAGCCGGGTTGGGACAGGGTCGGGGAGACCCAGTACTTC. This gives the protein CAWSVKPGWDRVGETQYF.

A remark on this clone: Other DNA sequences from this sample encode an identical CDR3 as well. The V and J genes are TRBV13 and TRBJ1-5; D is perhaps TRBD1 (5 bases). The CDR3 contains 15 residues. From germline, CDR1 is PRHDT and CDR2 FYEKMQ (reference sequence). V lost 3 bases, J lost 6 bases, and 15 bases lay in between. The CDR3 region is CASSFGTGNSQPQHF. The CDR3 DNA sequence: TGTGCCAGCAGCTTTGGCACAGGTAACAGTCAGCCCCAGCATTTT.

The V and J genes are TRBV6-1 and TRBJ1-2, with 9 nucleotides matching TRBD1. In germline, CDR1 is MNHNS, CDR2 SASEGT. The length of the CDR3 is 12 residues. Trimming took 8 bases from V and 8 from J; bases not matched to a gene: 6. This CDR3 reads CASDRGAKGYTF. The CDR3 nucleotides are TGTGCCAGCGACAGGGGGGCGAAGGGCTACACCTTC.

DNA of the CDR3: TGTGCCAGCAGCTTAAGCAACAGGGGTGGTGGAGAGACCCAGTACTTC. This encodes CASSLSNRGGGETQYF. The chain joins TRBV5-4 to TRBJ2-5; 7 positions match TRBD1. Germline V gives CDR1 SGHNT, CDR2 YYREEE (reference sequence). The CDR3 has 16 residues. Trimming removed 2 bases from V and 4 bases from J; junction bases left unmatched: 11.

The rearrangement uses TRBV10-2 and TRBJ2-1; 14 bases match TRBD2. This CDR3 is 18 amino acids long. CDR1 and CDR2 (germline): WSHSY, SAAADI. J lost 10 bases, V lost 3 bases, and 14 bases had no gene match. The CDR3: CASSDLGLAGAAEGEQFF. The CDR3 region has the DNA TGCGCCAGCAGTGATCTGGGACTAGCGGGGGCCGCCGAGGGGGAGCAGTTCTTC.

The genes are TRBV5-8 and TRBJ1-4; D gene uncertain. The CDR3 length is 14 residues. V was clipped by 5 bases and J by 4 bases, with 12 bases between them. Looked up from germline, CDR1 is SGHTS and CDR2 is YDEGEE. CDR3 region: CASRESELNEKLFF. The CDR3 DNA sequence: TGTGCCAGCAGAGAATCGGAGCTTAATGAAAAACTGTTTTTT.

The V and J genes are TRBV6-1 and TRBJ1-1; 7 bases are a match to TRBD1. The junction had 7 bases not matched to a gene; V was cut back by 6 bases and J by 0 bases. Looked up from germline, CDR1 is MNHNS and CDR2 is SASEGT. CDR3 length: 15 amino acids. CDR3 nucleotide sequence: TGTGCCAGCAGGCCCCAGACAGGGCTGAACACTGAAGCTTTCTTT. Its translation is CASRPQTGLNTEAFF.

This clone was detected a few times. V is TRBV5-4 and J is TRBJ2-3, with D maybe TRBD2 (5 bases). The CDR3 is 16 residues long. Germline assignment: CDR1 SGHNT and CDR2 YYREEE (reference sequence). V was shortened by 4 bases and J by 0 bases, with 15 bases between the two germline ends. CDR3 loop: CASSPGNTPSTDTQYF. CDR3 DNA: TGTGCCAGCAGCCCCGGGAACACCCCTAGCACAGATACGCAGTATTTT.

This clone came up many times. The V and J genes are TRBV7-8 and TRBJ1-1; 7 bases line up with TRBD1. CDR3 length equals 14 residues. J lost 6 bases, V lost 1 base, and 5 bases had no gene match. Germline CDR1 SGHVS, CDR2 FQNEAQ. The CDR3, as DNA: TGTGCCAGCAGCTTAGAGAGGGGGCAGCCTGAAGCTTTCTTT. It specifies CASSLERGQPEAFF.

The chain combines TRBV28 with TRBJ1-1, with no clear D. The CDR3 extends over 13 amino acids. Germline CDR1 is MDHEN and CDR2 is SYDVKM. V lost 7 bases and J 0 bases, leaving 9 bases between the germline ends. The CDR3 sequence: CASTQVLNTEAFF. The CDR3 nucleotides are TGTGCCAGCACCCAGGTCCTGAACACTGAAGCTTTCTTT. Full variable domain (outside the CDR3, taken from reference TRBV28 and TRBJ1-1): DVKVTQSSRYLVKRTGEKVFLECVQDMDHENMFWYRQDPGLGLRLIYFSYDVKMKEKGDIPEGYSVSREKKERFSLILESASTNQTSMYLCASTQVLNTEAFFGQGTRLTVV.

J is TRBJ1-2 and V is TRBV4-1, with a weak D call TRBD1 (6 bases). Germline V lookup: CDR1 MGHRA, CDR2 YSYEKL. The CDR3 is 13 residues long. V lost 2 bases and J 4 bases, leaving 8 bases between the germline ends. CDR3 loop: CASSQTGLYGYTF. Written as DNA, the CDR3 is TGCGCCAGCAGCCAAACAGGGCTCTATGGCTACACCTTC.

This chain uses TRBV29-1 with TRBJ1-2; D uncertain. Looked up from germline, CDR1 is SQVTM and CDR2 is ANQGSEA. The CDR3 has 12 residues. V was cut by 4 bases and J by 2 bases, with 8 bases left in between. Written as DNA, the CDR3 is TGCAGCGTTGGGACGGGGAACTATGGCTACACCTTC. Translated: CSVGTGNYGYTF.

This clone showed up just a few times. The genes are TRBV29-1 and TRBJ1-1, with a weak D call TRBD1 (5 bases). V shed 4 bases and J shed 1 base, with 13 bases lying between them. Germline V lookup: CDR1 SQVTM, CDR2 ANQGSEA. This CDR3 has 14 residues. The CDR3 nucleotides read TGCAGCGTTGCCCCCAGGGTCGCGAACACTGAAGCTTTCTTT. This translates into CSVAPRVANTEAFF. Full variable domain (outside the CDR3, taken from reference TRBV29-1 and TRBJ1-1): SAVISQKPSRDICQRGTSLTIQCQVDSQVTMMFWYRQQPGQSLTLIATANQGSEATYESGFVIDKFPISRPNLTFSTLTVSNMSPEDSSIYLCSVAPRVANTEAFFGQGTRLTVV.